The source of this T cell receptor (beta chain) is a study of cytomegalovirus exposure and HLA in healthy donors. The table lists this clone with a few counts. Researchers ran the PCR with 60 Vbeta and 13 Jbeta primers. Data came from immunoSEQ multiplex PCR; TCRdb stores just in-frame clones and leaves some out. Here the sample spans some 90,000 clones, roughly 80% being singletons. V lost 3 bases and J 1 base, leaving 15 bases between the germline ends. This CDR3 is built from 16 residues. In germline, CDR1 is MNHNS, CDR2 SASEGT. V and J are TRBV6-1 and TRBJ2-5; D might be TRBD2 (6 bases). Sequencing used PBMCs. The TCR sequence derives from a man in his fifties in good health and CMV-seropositive. CDR3 amino acids: CASSEGLSGPQETQYF. CDR3 in DNA: TGTGCCAGCAGTGAGGGGTTAAGCGGGCCCCAAGAGACCCAGTACTTC.